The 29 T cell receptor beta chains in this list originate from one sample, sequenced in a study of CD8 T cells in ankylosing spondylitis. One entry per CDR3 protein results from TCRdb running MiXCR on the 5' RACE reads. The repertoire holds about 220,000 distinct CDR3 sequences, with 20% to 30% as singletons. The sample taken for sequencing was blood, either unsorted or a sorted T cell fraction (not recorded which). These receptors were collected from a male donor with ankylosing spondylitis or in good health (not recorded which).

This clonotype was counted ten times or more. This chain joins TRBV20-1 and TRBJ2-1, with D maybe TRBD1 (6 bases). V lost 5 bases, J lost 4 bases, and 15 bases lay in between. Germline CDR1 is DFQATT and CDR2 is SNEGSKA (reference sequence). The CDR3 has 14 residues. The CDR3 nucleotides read TGCAGTGCTCAAACCACAGGGTTTTACAATGAGCAGTTCTTC. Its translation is CSAQTTGFYNEQFF.

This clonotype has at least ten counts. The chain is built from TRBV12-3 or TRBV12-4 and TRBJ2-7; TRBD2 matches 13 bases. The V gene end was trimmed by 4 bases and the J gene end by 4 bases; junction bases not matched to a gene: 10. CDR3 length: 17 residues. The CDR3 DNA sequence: TGTGCCAGCAGTTCCACGAGACTAGCGGGAGGAAGGTACGAGCAGTACTTC. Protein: CASSSTRLAGGRYEQYF.

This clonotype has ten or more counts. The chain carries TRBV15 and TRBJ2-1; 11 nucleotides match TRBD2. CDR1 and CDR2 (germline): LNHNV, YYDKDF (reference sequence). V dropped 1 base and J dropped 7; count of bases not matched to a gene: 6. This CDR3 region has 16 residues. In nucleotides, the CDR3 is TGTGCCACCAGCAGAGGACTAGCGGGATCTTCAAATGAGCAGTTCTTC. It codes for CATSRGLAGSSNEQFF.

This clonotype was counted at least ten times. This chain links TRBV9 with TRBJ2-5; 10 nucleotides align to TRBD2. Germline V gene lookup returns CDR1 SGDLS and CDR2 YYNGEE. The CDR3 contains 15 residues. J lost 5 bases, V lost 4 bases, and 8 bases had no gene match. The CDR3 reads CASSPLAGGVETQYF. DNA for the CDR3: TGTGCCAGCAGCCCGTTAGCGGGAGGCGTGGAGACCCAGTACTTC. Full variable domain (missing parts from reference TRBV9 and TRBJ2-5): DSGVTQTPKHLITATGQRVTLRCSPRSGDLSVYWYQQSLDQGLQFLIQYYNGEERAKGNILERFSAQQFPDLHSELNLSSLELGDSALYFCASSPLAGGVETQYFGPGTRLLVL.

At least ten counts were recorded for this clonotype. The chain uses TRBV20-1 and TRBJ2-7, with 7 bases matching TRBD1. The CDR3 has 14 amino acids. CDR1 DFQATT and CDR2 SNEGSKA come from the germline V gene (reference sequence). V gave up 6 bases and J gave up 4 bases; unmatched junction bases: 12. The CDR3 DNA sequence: TGCAGTGCCTCCACAGGGGAGAGTCCTTACGAGCAGTACTTC. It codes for CSASTGESPYEQYF.

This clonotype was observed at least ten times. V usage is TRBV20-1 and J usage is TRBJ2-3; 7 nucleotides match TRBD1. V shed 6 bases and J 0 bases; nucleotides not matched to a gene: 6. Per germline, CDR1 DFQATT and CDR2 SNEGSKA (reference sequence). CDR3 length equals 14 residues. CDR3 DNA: TGCAGTGCGAACAGGGGCCCTAGCACAGATACGCAGTATTTT. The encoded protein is CSANRGPSTDTQYF.

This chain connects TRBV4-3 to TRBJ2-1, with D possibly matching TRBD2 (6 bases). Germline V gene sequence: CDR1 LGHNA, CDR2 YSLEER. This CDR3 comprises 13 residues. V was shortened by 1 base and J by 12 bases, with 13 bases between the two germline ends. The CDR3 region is CASSQVEGSSQFF. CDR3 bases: TGCGCCAGCAGCCAAGTGGAGGGTTCTTCGCAGTTCTTC.

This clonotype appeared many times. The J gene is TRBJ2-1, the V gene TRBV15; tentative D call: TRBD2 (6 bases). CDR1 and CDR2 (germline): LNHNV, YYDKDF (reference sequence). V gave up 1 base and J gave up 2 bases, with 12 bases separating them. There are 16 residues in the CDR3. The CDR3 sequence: CATSRARGTTYNEQFF. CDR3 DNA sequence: TGTGCCACCAGCAGAGCCCGGGGGACCACCTACAATGAGCAGTTCTTC. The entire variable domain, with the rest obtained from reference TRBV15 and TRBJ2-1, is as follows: DAMVIQNPRYQVTQFGKPVTLSCSQTLNHNVMYWYQQKSSQAPKLLFHYYDKDFNNEADTPDNFQSRRPNTSFCFLDIRSPGLGDTAMYLCATSRARGTTYNEQFFGPGTRLTVL.

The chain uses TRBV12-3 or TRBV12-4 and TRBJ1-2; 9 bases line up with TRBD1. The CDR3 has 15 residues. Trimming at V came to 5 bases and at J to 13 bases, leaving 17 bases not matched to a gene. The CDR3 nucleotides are TGTGCCAGCAGTCCTAAGGGAGCCGGGACAGGGTTTTGCACCTTC. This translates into CASSPKGAGTGFCTF.

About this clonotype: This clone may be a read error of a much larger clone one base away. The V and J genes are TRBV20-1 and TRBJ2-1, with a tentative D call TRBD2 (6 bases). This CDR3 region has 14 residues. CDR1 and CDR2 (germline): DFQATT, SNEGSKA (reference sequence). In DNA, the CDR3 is TGCAGTGCAGAAACTAGCAGCTCCTACAATGCGCAGTTCTTC. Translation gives CSAETSSSYNAQFF.

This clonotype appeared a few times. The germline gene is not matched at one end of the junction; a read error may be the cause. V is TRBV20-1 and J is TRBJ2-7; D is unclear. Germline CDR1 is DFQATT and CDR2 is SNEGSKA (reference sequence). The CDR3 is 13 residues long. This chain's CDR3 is CSARAEYSDEQYF. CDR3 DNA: TGCAGTGCTAGAGCCGAGTACTCCGACGAGCAGTACTTC.

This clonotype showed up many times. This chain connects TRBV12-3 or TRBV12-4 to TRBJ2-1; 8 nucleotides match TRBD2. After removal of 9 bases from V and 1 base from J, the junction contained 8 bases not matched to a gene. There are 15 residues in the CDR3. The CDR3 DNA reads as TGTGCCAGTCGATCCCGGGAGGGGTCCTACAATGAGCAGTTCTTC. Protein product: CASRSREGSYNEQFF.

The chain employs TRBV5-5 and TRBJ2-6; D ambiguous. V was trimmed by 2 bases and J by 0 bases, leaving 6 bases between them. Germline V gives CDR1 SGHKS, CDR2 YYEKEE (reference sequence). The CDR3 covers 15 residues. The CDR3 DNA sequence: TGTGCCAGCAGCTTCGATGACTCTGGGGCCAACGTCCTGACTTTC. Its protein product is CASSFDDSGANVLTF.

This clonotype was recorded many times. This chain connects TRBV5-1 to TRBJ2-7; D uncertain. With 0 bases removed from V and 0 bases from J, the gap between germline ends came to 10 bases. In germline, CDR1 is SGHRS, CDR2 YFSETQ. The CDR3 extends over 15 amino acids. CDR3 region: CASSLVDRSSYEQYF. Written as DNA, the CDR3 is TGCGCCAGCAGCTTGGTGGATAGGAGCTCCTACGAGCAGTACTTC.

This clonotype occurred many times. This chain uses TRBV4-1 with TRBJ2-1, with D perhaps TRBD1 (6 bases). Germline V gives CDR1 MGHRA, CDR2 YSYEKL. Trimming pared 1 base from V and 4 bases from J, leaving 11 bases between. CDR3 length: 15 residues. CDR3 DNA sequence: TGCGCCAGCAGCCAAGGGGGCAGGGGTTACAATGAGCAGTTCTTC. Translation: CASSQGGRGYNEQFF.

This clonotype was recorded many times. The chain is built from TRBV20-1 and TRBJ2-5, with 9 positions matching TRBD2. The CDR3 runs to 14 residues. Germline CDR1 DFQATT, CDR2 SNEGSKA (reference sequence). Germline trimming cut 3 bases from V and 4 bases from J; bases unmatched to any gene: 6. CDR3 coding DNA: TGCAGTGCTAGGACCGGGACTAGCAGAGAGACCCAGTACTTC. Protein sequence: CSARTGTSRETQYF.

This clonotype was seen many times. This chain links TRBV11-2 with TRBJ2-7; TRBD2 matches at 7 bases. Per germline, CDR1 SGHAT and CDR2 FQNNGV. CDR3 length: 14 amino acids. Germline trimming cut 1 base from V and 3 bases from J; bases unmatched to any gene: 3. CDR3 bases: TGTGCCAGCAGCTTAGCGACTAGCTTCTACGAGCAGTACTTC. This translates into CASSLATSFYEQYF.

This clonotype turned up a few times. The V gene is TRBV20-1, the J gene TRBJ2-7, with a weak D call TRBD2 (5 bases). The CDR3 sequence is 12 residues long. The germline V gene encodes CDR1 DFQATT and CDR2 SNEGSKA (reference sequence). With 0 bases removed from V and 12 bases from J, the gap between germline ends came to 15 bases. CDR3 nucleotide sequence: TGCAGTGCTAGAGATTCCCCGGGAAAGGCGTACTTC. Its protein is CSARDSPGKAYF.

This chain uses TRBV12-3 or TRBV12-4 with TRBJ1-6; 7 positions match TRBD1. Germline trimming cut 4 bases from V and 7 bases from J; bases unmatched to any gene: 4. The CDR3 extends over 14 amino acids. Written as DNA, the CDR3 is TGTGCCAGCAGTTCCGGGACAGAGAATTCACCCCTCCACTTT. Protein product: CASSSGTENSPLHF.

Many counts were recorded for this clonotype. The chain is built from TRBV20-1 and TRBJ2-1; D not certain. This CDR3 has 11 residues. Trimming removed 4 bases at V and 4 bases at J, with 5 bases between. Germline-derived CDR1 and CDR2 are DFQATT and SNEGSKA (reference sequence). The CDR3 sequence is CSATEYNEQFF. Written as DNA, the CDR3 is TGCAGTGCTACGGAATACAATGAGCAGTTCTTC.

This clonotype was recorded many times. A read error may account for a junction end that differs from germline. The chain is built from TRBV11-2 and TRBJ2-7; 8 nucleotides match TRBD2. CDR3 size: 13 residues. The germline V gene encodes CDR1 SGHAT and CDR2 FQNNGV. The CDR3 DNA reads TGTGCCAGCAGCTCCGGACTAGCCTACGAGCTGTACTTC. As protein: CASSSGLAYELYF. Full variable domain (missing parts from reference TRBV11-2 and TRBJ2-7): EAGVAQSPRYKIIEKRQSVAFWCNPISGHATLYWYQQILGQGPKLLIQFQNNGVVDDSQLPKDRFSAERLKGVDSTLKIQPAKLEDSAVYLCASSSGLAYELYFGPGTRLTVT.

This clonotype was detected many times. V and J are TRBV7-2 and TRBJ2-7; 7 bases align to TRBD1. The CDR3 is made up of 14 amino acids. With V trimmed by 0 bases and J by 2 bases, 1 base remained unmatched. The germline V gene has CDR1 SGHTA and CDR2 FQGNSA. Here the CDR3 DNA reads TGTGCCAGCAGCTTAGCCAGGGGGACCTACGAGCAGTACTTC. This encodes CASSLARGTYEQYF.

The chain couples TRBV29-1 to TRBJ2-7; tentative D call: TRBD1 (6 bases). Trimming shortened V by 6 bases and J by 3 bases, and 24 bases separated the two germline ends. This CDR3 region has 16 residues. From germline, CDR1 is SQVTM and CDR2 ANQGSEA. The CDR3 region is CSVVGDTALDFYEQYF. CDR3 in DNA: TGCAGCGTCGTGGGGGACACAGCCCTGGATTTCTACGAGCAGTACTTC.

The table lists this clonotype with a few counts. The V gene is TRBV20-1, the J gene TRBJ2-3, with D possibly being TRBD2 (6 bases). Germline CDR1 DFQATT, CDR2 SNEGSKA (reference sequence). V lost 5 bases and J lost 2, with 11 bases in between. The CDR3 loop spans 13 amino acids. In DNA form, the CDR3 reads TGCAGTGCTTCAAGCGGGCTCACAGATACGCAGTATTTT. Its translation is CSASSGLTDTQYF.

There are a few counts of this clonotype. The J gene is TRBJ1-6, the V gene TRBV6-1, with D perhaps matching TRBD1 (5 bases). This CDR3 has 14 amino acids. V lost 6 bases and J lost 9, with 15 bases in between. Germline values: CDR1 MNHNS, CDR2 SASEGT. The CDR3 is CASRMGTGGSPLHF. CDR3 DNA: TGTGCCAGCAGGATGGGGACTGGCGGTTCACCCCTCCACTTT.

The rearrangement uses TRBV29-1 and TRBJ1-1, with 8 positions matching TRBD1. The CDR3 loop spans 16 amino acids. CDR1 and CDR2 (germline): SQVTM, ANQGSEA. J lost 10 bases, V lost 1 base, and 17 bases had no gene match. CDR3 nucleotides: TGCAGCGTTGAAGTGGAGAGGAGACAGGGGATTCGAGGAGCTTTCTTT. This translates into CSVEVERRQGIRGAFF.

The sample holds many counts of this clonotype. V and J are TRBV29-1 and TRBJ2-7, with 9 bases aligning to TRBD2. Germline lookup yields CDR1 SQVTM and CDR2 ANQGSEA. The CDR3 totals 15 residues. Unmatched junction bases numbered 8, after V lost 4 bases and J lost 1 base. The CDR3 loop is CSVGAGGPGSYEQYF. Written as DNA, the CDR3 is TGCAGCGTTGGCGCGGGAGGGCCGGGGTCCTACGAGCAGTACTTC.

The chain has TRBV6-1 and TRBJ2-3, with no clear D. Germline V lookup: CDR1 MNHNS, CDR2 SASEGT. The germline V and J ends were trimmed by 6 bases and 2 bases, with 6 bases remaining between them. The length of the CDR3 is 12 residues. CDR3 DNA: TGTGCCAGCAGGGGTAACACAGATACGCAGTATTTT. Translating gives CASRGNTDTQYF.

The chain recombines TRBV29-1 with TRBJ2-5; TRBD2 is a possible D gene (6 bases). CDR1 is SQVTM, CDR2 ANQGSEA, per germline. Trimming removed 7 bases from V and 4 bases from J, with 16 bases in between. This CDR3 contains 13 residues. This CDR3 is CSGTKGGTETQYF. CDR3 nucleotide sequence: TGCAGCGGCACCAAGGGCGGGACAGAGACCCAGTACTTC.